These 21 T cell receptor beta chains originate from one sample sequenced in a study of control samples from healthy donors and cancer patients (dated by TCRdb to 2018 to 2021). Receptor amplification or capture employed the immunoSEQ multiplex PCR assay. TCRdb re-hosts the immuneACCESS table, in-frame sequences only. Its copies lack some clones; in the studies checked, an unresolved V gene accounts for under half of them, and the cause for the rest is not known. This sample is represented by roughly 52,000 clones; around 96% of them were singletons. The ten largest clones take up about 2% of the sample. Sequenced input: blood. The receptor source for this set is a woman in her 30s in good health.

The chain has TRBV7-2 and TRBJ2-3, with a possible D match to TRBD1 (5 bases). The CDR3 is 15 residues long. The ends were cut back, 1 base at V and 5 bases at J, with 13 bases in the middle. CDR1 and CDR2 from the germline V gene are SGHTA and FQGNSA. CDR3: CASSLGSGRGDTQYF. In DNA form, the CDR3 reads TGTGCCAGCAGCTTAGGGTCAGGAAGGGGAGATACGCAGTATTTT.

The rearrangement links TRBV13 to TRBJ2-3; 7 bases line up with TRBD1. Germline-derived CDR1 and CDR2 are PRHDT and FYEKMQ (reference sequence). Trimming took 4 bases from V and 2 from J; bases not matched to a gene: 6. The CDR3 length is 15 residues. The CDR3 loop is CASSSRQGPTDTQYF. Here the CDR3 DNA reads TGTGCCAGCAGCTCTCGACAGGGCCCCACAGATACGCAGTATTTT.

The V call is TRBV7-3, the J call TRBJ1-1, with D possibly TRBD1 on 6 matching bases. V was clipped by 1 base and J by 2 bases, with 17 bases between them. CDR1 is SGHTA, CDR2 FQGTGA, per germline. This CDR3 has 17 residues. CDR3 amino acids: CASSLMVDSALNTEAFF. The CDR3 region has the DNA TGTGCCAGCAGCTTAATGGTGGACAGTGCCTTAAACACTGAAGCTTTCTTT.

The V and J genes are TRBV30 and TRBJ2-7, with TRBD2 matching 7 bases. This CDR3 contains 13 residues. Germline CDR1 is GTSNPN and CDR2 is SVGIG (reference sequence). The CDR3 region has the DNA TGTGCATTGAAGGCTAGCGGACCCTACGAGCAGTACTTC. Translation: CALKASGPYEQYF.

V gene TRBV25-1 combines with J gene TRBJ1-6; D is unclear. CDR1 MGHDK and CDR2 SYGVNS come from the germline V gene. The V end lost 2 bases, the J end lost 4 bases, and 9 bases lay between the germline ends. This CDR3 is built from 15 residues. The CDR3 loop reads CASSEGRNYNSPLHF. DNA of the CDR3: TGTGCCAGCAGTGAAGGCAGAAATTATAATTCACCCCTCCACTTT.

The J gene is TRBJ2-1, the V gene TRBV27, with 9 bases lining up with TRBD2. The CDR3 has 16 residues. Trimming cost V 1 base and J 8 bases; bases outside gene matches: 9. CDR1 is MNHEY and CDR2 is SMNVEV in the germline V gene (reference sequence). The CDR3 here is CASSLWPGLAIDEQFF. As DNA, the CDR3 is TGTGCCAGCAGTTTATGGCCGGGACTAGCTATCGATGAGCAGTTCTTC.

The rearrangement links TRBV5-5 to TRBJ1-1; D ambiguous. Germline lookup yields CDR1 SGHKS and CDR2 YYEKEE (reference sequence). With 1 base removed from V and 2 bases from J, the gap between germline ends came to 9 bases. The CDR3 extends over 14 amino acids. CDR3 in DNA: TGTGCCAGCAGCTTGCATCTGGGAAACACTGAAGCTTTCTTT. The encoded protein is CASSLHLGNTEAFF.

This rearrangement joins TRBV6-5 to TRBJ1-1; no clear D. CDR1 and CDR2 from the germline V gene are MNHEY and SVGAGI. This CDR3 comprises 14 residues. Deletions cut 3 bases from V and 4 bases from J, with 12 bases between. The CDR3 here is CASSYLRVGTEAFF. DNA of the CDR3: TGTGCCAGCAGTTATTTACGGGTGGGCACTGAAGCTTTCTTT.

This clone was observed once. The rearrangement joins TRBV18 to TRBJ2-5, with 9 bases matching TRBD2. Trimming removed 0 bases from V and 5 bases from J; junction bases left unmatched: 7. This CDR3 is built from 16 residues. Germline V gene lookup returns CDR1 KGHSH and CDR2 LQKENI. Here the CDR3 reads CASSPPRREGQETQYF. CDR3 DNA sequence: TGTGCCAGCTCACCACCTCGGCGGGAGGGCCAGGAGACCCAGTACTTC.

This chain connects TRBV21-1 to TRBJ2-1. TRBV21-1 is a pseudogene segment. CDR3 length equals 16 residues. The CDR3 DNA reads TGTGCCAGCAGCAACTGGCGTTCGAGCTCCTACAATGAGCAGTTCTTC. Amino acids: CASSNWRSSSYNEQFF.

This clone has a handful of counts. V is TRBV6-4 and J is TRBJ2-1; 8 bases match TRBD2. J gave up 5 bases and V 2 bases, and 5 bases lay outside the gene matches. This CDR3 is 15 amino acids long. Germline-derived CDR1 and CDR2 are MRHNA and SNTAGT. CDR3 sequence: CASSDRASGHNEQFF. In nucleotides, the CDR3 is TGTGCCAGCAGTGACAGGGCTAGCGGGCACAATGAGCAGTTCTTC.

The V call is TRBV12-3 or TRBV12-4, the J call TRBJ1-1, with D unresolved. The CDR3 runs to 12 residues. Trimming stripped 3 bases from V and 5 bases from J, with 7 bases between. CDR3 nucleotides: TGTGCCAGCAGTTTCTTAGCGACTGAAGCTTTCTTT. It codes for CASSFLATEAFF.

The chain employs TRBV28 and TRBJ2-1; D is possibly TRBD1 (6 bases). Germline V gene sequence: CDR1 MDHEN, CDR2 SYDVKM. V was shortened by 5 bases and J by 2 bases, with 16 bases between the two germline ends. This CDR3 is 16 amino acids long. The CDR3 DNA reads as TGTGCCAGCAGTCAGTTCAACAGGGCAACCTACAATGAGCAGTTCTTC. Its translation: CASSQFNRATYNEQFF.

This rearrangement joins TRBV4-1 to TRBJ2-1, with D maybe TRBD1 (7 bases). The V end lost 1 base, the J end lost 6 bases, and 13 bases lay between the germline ends. Germline CDR1 reads MGHRA; CDR2 reads YSYEKL. CDR3 length: 15 residues. The CDR3 bases are TGCGCCAGCAGCCAAGCGACCCAGGGGGGCAATGAGCAGTTCTTC. Amino acids: CASSQATQGGNEQFF.

The rearrangement links TRBV27 to TRBJ1-5, with D hard to call. The CDR3 runs to 13 residues. The germline V and J ends were trimmed by 3 bases and 3 bases, with 6 bases remaining between them. Germline lookup yields CDR1 MNHEY and CDR2 SMNVEV (reference sequence). This CDR3 is CASSFGNNQPQHF. The CDR3 bases are TGTGCCAGCAGTTTCGGGAACAATCAGCCCCAGCATTTT.

The genes are TRBV23-1 and TRBJ2-1; 9 bases map to TRBD2. TRBV23-1 is designated an ORF whose function remains uncertain. Germline trimming cut 10 bases from V and 1 base from J; bases unmatched to any gene: 17. The CDR3 covers 18 residues. The CDR3 region has the DNA TGCGCCAACACTGGCGAGCGGGAGGCTGGCGTATCCTACAATGAGCAGTTCTTC. It translates to CANTGEREAGVSYNEQFF.

This clone was picked up one time. The CDR3 DNA is TGTGCCAGCAGTTTATTCGGGGGCAATCAGCCCCAGCATTTT. It yields the protein CASSLFGGNQPQHF. The chain links TRBV27 to TRBJ1-5; D remains unclear. The CDR3 runs to 14 residues. Trimming pared 1 base from V and 2 bases from J, leaving 6 bases between. Germline values: CDR1 MNHEY, CDR2 SMNVEV (reference sequence).

The chain uses TRBV29-1 and TRBJ2-7, with 9 nucleotides matching TRBD2. Per the germline V gene, CDR1 is SQVTM and CDR2 is ANQGSEA. Trimming took 6 bases from V and 0 from J; bases not matched to a gene: 3. This CDR3 spans 13 amino acids. The CDR3 nucleotides are TGCAGCGTCATTAGCGGGAGCTCCTACGAGCAGTACTTC. Translating gives CSVISGSSYEQYF.

Here the CDR3 DNA reads TGTGCCTGGCGTCTCCCCCTGGGACTAGCGGGGAACACCGGGGAGCTGTTTTTT. Protein product: CAWRLPLGLAGNTGELFF. The chain couples TRBV30 to TRBJ2-2, with 12 bases lining up with TRBD2. Germline V CDR1 and CDR2: GTSNPN, SVGIG (reference sequence). V shed 5 bases, J shed 1 base, and the junction held 11 bases outside the gene matches. CDR3 size: 18 residues. Together with reference TRBV30 and TRBJ2-2, the CDR3 gives the full variable domain: SQTIHQWPATLVQPVGSPLSLECTVEGTSNPNLYWYRQAAGRGLQLLFYSVGIGQISSEVPQNLSASRPQDRQFILSSKKLLLSDSGFYLCAWRLPLGLAGNTGELFFGEGSRLTVL.

V is TRBV4-1 and J is TRBJ1-1; D not resolved. V dropped 2 bases and J dropped 5 bases, with 9 bases sitting between them. The CDR3 extends over 13 amino acids. Germline assignment: CDR1 MGHRA and CDR2 YSYEKL. In nucleotides, the CDR3 is TGCGCCAGCAGCCAATTTCGGGAGACTGAAGCTTTCTTT. Protein product: CASSQFRETEAFF.

This chain links TRBV5-1 with TRBJ2-3; 12 bases are shared with TRBD1. CDR1 and CDR2 from the germline V gene are SGHRS and YFSETQ. V lost 0 bases and J lost 4; bases outside the gene matches: 9. This CDR3 contains 18 residues. CDR3 sequence (DNA): TGCGCCAGCAGCTTGGTGGGGACAGGGGGCGCGAGGCCAGATACGCAGTATTTT. It codes for CASSLVGTGGARPDTQYF.